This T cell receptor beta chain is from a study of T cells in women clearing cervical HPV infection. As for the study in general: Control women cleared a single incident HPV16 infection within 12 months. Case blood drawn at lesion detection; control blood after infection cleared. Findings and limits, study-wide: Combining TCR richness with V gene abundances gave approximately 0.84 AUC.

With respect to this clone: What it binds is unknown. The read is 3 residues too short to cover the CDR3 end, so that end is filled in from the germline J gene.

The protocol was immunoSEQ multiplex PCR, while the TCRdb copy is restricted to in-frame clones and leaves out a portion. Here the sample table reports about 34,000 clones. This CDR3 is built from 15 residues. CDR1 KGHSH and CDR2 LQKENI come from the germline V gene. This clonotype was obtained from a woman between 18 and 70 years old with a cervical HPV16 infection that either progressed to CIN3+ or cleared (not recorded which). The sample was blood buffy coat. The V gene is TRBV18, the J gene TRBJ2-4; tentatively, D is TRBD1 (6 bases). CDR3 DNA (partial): TGTGCCAGCTCATTGGACAGTACCAGAGGCTATGGT. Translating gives CASSLDSTRGYG. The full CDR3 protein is CASSLDSTRGYGQYF.